One sample yielded the 21 T cell receptor beta chains listed below, sequenced in a study of blood T cell repertoires in COVID-19. Only in-frame clones appear in the TCRdb table, and some are missing; sequencing was by immunoSEQ multiplex PCR. The sample comprises some 450,000 clones, around 88% of which are singletons, and over 9.5% rests with the top ten. Sequenced material: peripheral blood. The receptors were gathered from a woman in her fifties or sixties with COVID-19, enrolled during active disease.

The J gene is TRBJ2-1, the V gene TRBV7-2, with TRBD2 matching over 7 bases. The CDR3 is made up of 15 amino acids. The ends lost 0 bases at V and 8 bases at J; junction bases unmatched: 7. The V gene's germline CDR1 is SGHTA and CDR2 FQGNSA. CDR3: CASSLAGLPLDEQFF. The CDR3 nucleotides read TGTGCCAGCAGCTTAGCGGGACTACCTTTGGATGAGCAGTTCTTC.

This rearrangement joins TRBV19 to TRBJ1-1; D is possibly TRBD1 (5 bases). Deletions cut 5 bases from V and 1 base from J, with 11 bases between. The CDR3 contains 14 residues. Germline V CDR1 and CDR2: LNHDA, SQIVND (reference sequence). The DNA for the CDR3 is TGTGCCAGTAGTTGGAGGGGTTCGAACACTGAAGCTTTCTTT. It is translated as CASSWRGSNTEAFF. Together with reference TRBV19 and TRBJ1-1, the CDR3 gives the full variable domain: DGGITQSPKYLFRKEGQNVTLSCEQNLNHDAMYWYRQDPGQGLRLIYYSQIVNDFQKGDIAEGYSVSREKKESFPLTVTSAQKNPTAFYLCASSWRGSNTEAFFGQGTRLTVV.

The J gene is TRBJ2-7, the V gene TRBV6-5; D remains unclear. Trimming shortened V by 4 bases and J by 6 bases, and 16 bases separated the two germline ends. Germline V gene sequence: CDR1 MNHEY, CDR2 SVGAGI. The CDR3 is 14 amino acids. The CDR3 sequence is CASSSQTLSSEQYF. The CDR3 coding sequence is TGTGCCAGCAGTTCACAGACGTTAAGTTCCGAGCAGTACTTC.

The rearrangement uses TRBV3-1 (or the pseudogene TRBV3-2) and TRBJ2-5; 12 nucleotides match TRBD2. Germline V gives CDR1 LGHDT, CDR2 YNNKEL (reference sequence). There are 16 residues in the CDR3. Trimming took 1 base from V and 4 from J; bases not matched to a gene: 4. The CDR3 reads CASSQVASGGGETQYF. CDR3 nucleotides: TGTGCCAGCAGCCAAGTGGCTAGCGGGGGGGGAGAGACCCAGTACTTC.

The chain uses TRBV2 and TRBJ1-1, with D perhaps matching TRBD1 (5 bases). In germline, CDR1 is SNHLY, CDR2 FYNNEI. Trimming pared 4 bases from V and 0 bases from J, leaving 9 bases between. CDR3 length: 14 amino acids. CDR3 sequence reads: CASSAQTVNTEAFF. The CDR3 bases are TGTGCCAGCAGTGCACAGACAGTGAACACTGAAGCTTTCTTT. The variable domain in full, completed from reference TRBV2 and TRBJ1-1, reads EPEVTQTPSHQVTQMGQEVILRCVPISNHLYFYWYRQILGQKVEFLVSFYNNEISEKSEIFDDQFSVERPDGSNFTLKIRSTKLEDSAMYFCASSAQTVNTEAFFGQGTRLTVV.

This clone has just one count. V is TRBV5-4 and J is TRBJ2-1; 14 bases fit TRBD2. CDR1 and CDR2 from the germline V gene are SGHNT and YYREEE (reference sequence). The CDR3 contains 15 residues. Losses at the gene ends were 3 bases for V and 13 bases for J; bases not matched to a gene: 9. The chain's CDR3 is CASSWGLAGVYLQFF. The CDR3 DNA follows: TGTGCCAGCAGCTGGGGACTAGCGGGGGTATATCTCCAGTTCTTC.

The chain recombines TRBV3-1 (or the pseudogene TRBV3-2) with TRBJ1-1; D may be TRBD1 (6 bases). From germline, CDR1 is LGHDT and CDR2 YNNKEL (reference sequence). The CDR3 is made up of 14 amino acids. Trimming removed 1 base at V and 4 bases at J, with 10 bases between. The CDR3 region is CASSQVGRGTEAFF. The CDR3 DNA reads as TGTGCCAGCAGCCAAGTGGGCAGGGGCACTGAAGCTTTCTTT.

V is TRBV25-1 and J is TRBJ1-1; 7 nucleotides match TRBD1. Germline CDR1 and CDR2: MGHDK and SYGVNS. The trim removed 8 bases at V and 1 base at J, leaving 10 bases unmatched. The CDR3 has 15 amino acids. CDR3 coding DNA: TGTGCCAGCCCCGGAGAGGGGGCAAAGAACACTGAAGCTTTCTTT. It translates to CASPGEGAKNTEAFF.

The rearrangement uses TRBV3-1 (or the pseudogene TRBV3-2) and TRBJ1-1; possible D gene TRBD1, 5 bases. V lost 2 bases and J lost 6, with 19 bases in between. CDR3 length equals 16 residues. Germline V CDR1 and CDR2: LGHDT, YNNKEL (reference sequence). The CDR3 sequence: CASSQYLGGAGPEAFF. The DNA for the CDR3 is TGTGCCAGCAGCCAATATCTAGGTGGGGCAGGGCCTGAAGCTTTCTTT.

V usage is TRBV28 and J usage is TRBJ2-5, with D perhaps TRBD2 (5 bases). Germline V gene lookup returns CDR1 MDHEN and CDR2 SYDVKM. The V end was cut by 6 bases, the J end by 1 base, with 9 bases between. The CDR3 has 13 amino acids. CDR3 protein: CASSSGVQETQYF. CDR3 DNA sequence: TGTGCCAGCAGCTCCGGGGTCCAAGAGACCCAGTACTTC.

The chain combines TRBV2 with TRBJ2-6; 9 bases align to TRBD1. This CDR3 spans 16 amino acids. Germline loops: CDR1 SNHLY, CDR2 FYNNEI. The J segment lost 2 bases and the V segment lost 6 bases, leaving 5 bases of the junction unmatched. This CDR3 is CASSATGGAGANVLTF. The DNA of the CDR3 is TGTGCCAGCAGCGCAACAGGGGGCGCTGGGGCCAACGTCCTGACTTTC.

This chain uses TRBV11-2 with TRBJ2-2; 7 nucleotides agree with TRBD1. V dropped 5 bases and J dropped 8; count of bases not matched to a gene: 14. This CDR3 has 16 amino acids. Germline CDR1 reads SGHAT; CDR2 reads FQNNGV. The CDR3 bases are TGTGCCAGCAGCGGTAGAGGACAGGCGAAAATTGGGGAGCTGTTTTTT. Amino acids: CASSGRGQAKIGELFF.

V is TRBV27 and J is TRBJ2-3; 9 nucleotides align to TRBD2. J was trimmed by 4 bases and V by 5 bases; bases with no gene match: 16. The germline CDR1 and CDR2 sequences are MNHEY and SMNVEV (reference sequence). This CDR3 is 18 amino acids long. In DNA form, the CDR3 reads TGTGCCAGCAGTCCAGACCAGCGGGGGGCCCATAGCGCAGATACGCAGTATTTT. It specifies CASSPDQRGAHSADTQYF.

The rearrangement joins TRBV30 to TRBJ2-1, with D possibly being TRBD2 (6 bases). The CDR3 is 15 residues long. Trimming removed 4 bases at V and 2 bases at J, with 15 bases between. Germline V gives CDR1 GTSNPN, CDR2 SVGIG (reference sequence). The CDR3 spells CAWTEGSGPYNEQFF. DNA for the CDR3: TGTGCCTGGACGGAGGGGAGCGGCCCCTACAATGAGCAGTTCTTC.

V and J are TRBV6-5 and TRBJ1-1; D is possibly TRBD1 (5 bases). Germline CDR1 reads MNHEY; CDR2 reads SVGAGI. The CDR3 has 13 amino acids. Trimming left V 10 bases short and J 1 base short, with 13 bases between. CDR3 DNA: TGTGCCAACGCGGGACTCTCGAACACTGAAGCTTTCTTT. Its translation: CANAGLSNTEAFF.

This clone was seen only a few times. The CDR3 DNA sequence: TGTGCCAGCAGCTTAATGCGGGGCAGTGAAGCTTTCTTT. Translating gives CASSLMRGSEAFF. V and J are TRBV7-9 and TRBJ1-1, with D possibly matching TRBD1 (5 bases). With 2 bases removed from V and 7 bases from J, the gap between germline ends came to 11 bases. The CDR3 has 13 amino acids. Germline V gene lookup returns CDR1 SEHNR and CDR2 FQNEAQ (reference sequence). The whole variable domain, filled in from reference TRBV7-9 and TRBJ1-1, reads DTGVSQNPRHKITKRGQNVTFRCDPISEHNRLYWYRQTLGQGPEFLTYFQNEAQLEKSRLLSDRFSAERPKGSFSTLEIQRTEQGDSAMYLCASSLMRGSEAFFGQGTRLTVV.

V gene TRBV4-1 combines with J gene TRBJ2-7, with D unclear. The CDR3 consists of 14 residues. The V gene lost 1 base and the J gene lost 4 bases, with 11 bases spanning the gap. Germline values: CDR1 MGHRA, CDR2 YSYEKL. CDR3 bases: TGCGCCAGCAGCCAAGCCGGGTTTGGGTACGAGCAGTACTTC. As protein: CASSQAGFGYEQYF.

This clone was recorded once. The V call is TRBV29-1, the J call TRBJ2-2; D is unresolved. Germline-derived CDR1 and CDR2 are SQVTM and ANQGSEA. This CDR3 region has 12 residues. The germline V and J ends were trimmed by 5 bases and 5 bases, with 9 bases remaining between them. CDR3 DNA: TGCAGCGTTCCTTACTCAACCGGGGAGCTGTTTTTT. As protein: CSVPYSTGELFF.

The chain carries TRBV7-2 and TRBJ2-1; 14 bases map to TRBD2. Germline V gene lookup returns CDR1 SGHTA and CDR2 FQGNSA. The junction had 10 bases not matched to a gene; V was cut back by 6 bases and J by 0 bases. The CDR3 runs to 19 residues. CDR3 nucleotides: TGTGCCAGCAGGCGTCCGGGACTAGCGGGGGAAAGCTCCTACAATGAGCAGTTCTTC. This codes for CASRRPGLAGESSYNEQFF. Filled out from reference TRBV7-2 and TRBJ2-1, the complete variable domain reads GAGVSQSPSNKVTEKGKDVELRCDPISGHTALYWYRQSLGQGLEFLIYFQGNSAPDKSGLPSDRFSAERTGGSVSTLTIQRTQQEDSAVYLCASRRPGLAGESSYNEQFFGPGTRLTVL.

This clone has only a few counts. The genes are TRBV18 and TRBJ1-1; no clear D gene. Germline loops: CDR1 KGHSH, CDR2 LQKENI. V lost 5 bases, J lost 1 base, and 8 bases lay in between. The CDR3 has 13 residues. The CDR3 sequence: CASSIQENTEAFF. The DNA of the CDR3 is TGTGCCAGCTCAATTCAGGAGAACACTGAAGCTTTCTTT.

CDR3 loop: CASSEALRGGINQPQHF. As DNA, the CDR3 is TGTGCCAGCAGTGAAGCGCTTCGGGGGGGGATCAATCAGCCCCAGCATTTT. This chain uses TRBV6-1 with TRBJ1-5, with a tentative D call TRBD1 (5 bases). The CDR3 extends over 17 amino acids. Germline values: CDR1 MNHNS, CDR2 SASEGT. V was shortened by 0 bases and J by 3 bases, with 15 bases between the two germline ends.